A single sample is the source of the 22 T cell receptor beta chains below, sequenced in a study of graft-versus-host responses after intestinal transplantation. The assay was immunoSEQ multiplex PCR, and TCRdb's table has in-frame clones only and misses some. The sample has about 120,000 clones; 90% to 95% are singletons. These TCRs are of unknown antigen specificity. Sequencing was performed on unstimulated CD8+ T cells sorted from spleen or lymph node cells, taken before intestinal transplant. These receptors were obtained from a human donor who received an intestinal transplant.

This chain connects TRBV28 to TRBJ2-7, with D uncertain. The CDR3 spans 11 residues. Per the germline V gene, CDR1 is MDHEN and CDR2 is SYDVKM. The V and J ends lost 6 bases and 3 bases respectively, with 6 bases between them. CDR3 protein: CASSLNYEQYF. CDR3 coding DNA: TGTGCCAGCAGCCTAAACTACGAGCAGTACTTC.

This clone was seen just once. The CDR3 sequence: CASSARLGGRLSYNEQFF. For the CDR3, the DNA is TGTGCCAGCAGCGCACGACTAGGTGGGCGACTCTCCTACAATGAGCAGTTCTTC. V is TRBV13 and J is TRBJ2-1, with D possibly TRBD2 on 6 matching bases. Germline V gene sequence: CDR1 PRHDT, CDR2 FYEKMQ (reference sequence). This CDR3 contains 18 residues. Trimming took 5 bases from V and 0 from J, leaving 20 bases between them. The whole variable domain, filled in from reference TRBV13 and TRBJ2-1, reads AAGVIQSPRHLIKEKRETATLKCYPIPRHDTVYWYQQGPGQDPQFLISFYEKMQSDKGSIPDRFSAQQFSDYHSELNMSSLELGDSALYFCASSARLGGRLSYNEQFFGPGTRLTVL.

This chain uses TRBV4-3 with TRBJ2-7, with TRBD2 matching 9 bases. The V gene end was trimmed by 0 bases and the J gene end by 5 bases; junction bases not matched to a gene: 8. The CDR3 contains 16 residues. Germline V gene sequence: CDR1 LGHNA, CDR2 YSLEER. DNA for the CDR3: TGCGCCAGCAGCCAAGAAAGTAGCGGGAGCTGGAACGAGCAGTACTTC. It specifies CASSQESSGSWNEQYF.

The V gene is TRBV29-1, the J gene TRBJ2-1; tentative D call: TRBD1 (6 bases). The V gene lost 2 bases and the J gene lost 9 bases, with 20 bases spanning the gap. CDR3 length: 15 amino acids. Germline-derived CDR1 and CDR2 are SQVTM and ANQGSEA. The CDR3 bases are TGCAGCGTTGAACTAGTAGTAGGGACAATTTCTGAGCAGTTCTTC. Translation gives CSVELVVGTISEQFF.

The CDR3 DNA follows: TGTGCCAGCAGCCCGATACAGGGGGATAATGAAAAACTGTTTTTT. As protein: CASSPIQGDNEKLFF. V is TRBV7-9 and J is TRBJ1-4; 8 nucleotides line up with TRBD1. J lost 4 bases, V lost 5 bases, and 6 bases had no gene match. Germline CDR1 is SEHNR and CDR2 is FQNEAQ (reference sequence). The CDR3 spans 15 residues.

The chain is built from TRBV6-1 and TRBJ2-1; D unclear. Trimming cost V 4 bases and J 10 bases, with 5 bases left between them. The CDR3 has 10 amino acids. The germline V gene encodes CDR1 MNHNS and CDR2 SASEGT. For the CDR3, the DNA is TGTGCCAGCAGTGGCGTGGAGCAGTTCTTC. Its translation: CASSGVEQFF.

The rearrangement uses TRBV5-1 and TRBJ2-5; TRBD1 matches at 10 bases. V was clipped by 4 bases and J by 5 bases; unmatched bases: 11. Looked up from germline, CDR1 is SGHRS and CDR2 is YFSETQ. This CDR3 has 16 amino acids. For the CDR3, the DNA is TGCGCCAGCAGCACCTACGGGACAGGGGTTGGGGAGACCCAGTACTTC. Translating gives CASSTYGTGVGETQYF.

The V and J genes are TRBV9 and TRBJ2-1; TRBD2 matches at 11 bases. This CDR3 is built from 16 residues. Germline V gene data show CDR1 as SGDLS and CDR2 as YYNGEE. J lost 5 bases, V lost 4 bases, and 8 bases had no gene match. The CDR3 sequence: CASSPRLAGPHNEQFF. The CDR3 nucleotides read TGTGCCAGCAGCCCCAGACTAGCGGGACCCCACAATGAGCAGTTCTTC.

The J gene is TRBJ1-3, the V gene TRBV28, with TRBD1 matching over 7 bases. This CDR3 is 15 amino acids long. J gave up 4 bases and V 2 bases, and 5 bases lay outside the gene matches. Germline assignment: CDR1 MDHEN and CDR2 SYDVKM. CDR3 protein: CASSLRGGGGNTIYF. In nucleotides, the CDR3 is TGTGCCAGCAGTTTAAGAGGGGGCGGGGGAAACACCATATATTTT.

The CDR3 protein is CASTDRDGRETQYF. DNA for the CDR3: TGTGCCAGTACGGACAGGGACGGGAGAGAGACCCAGTACTTC. The chain recombines TRBV19 with TRBJ2-5, with TRBD1 matching 8 bases. The CDR3 runs 14 residues. The junction had 8 bases not matched to a gene; V was cut back by 7 bases and J by 4 bases. CDR1 and CDR2 (germline): LNHDA, SQIVND (reference sequence). Full variable domain (missing parts from reference TRBV19 and TRBJ2-5): DGGITQSPKYLFRKEGQNVTLSCEQNLNHDAMYWYRQDPGQGLRLIYYSQIVNDFQKGDIAEGYSVSREKKESFPLTVTSAQKNPTAFYLCASTDRDGRETQYFGPGTRLLVL.

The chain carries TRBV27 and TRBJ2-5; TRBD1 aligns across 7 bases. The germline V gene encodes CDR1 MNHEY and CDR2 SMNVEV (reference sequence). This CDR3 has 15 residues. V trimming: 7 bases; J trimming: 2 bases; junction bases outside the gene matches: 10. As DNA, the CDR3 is TGTGCCAGCACCCGGCGAGGGGGCGGACAAGAGACCCAGTACTTC. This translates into CASTRRGGGQETQYF.

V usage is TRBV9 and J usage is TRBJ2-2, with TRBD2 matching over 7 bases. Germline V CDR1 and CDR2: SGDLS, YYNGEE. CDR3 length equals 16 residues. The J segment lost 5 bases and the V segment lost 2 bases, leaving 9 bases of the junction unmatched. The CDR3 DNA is TGTGCCAGCAGCGTCACCATACTAGCGCGAACCGGGGAGCTGTTTTTT. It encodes CASSVTILARTGELFF.

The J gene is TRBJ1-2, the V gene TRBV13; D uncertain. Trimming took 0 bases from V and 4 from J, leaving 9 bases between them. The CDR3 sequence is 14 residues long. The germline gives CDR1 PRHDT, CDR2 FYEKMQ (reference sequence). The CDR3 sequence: CASSLGSRGYGYTF. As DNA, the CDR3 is TGTGCCAGCAGCTTAGGGTCACGGGGCTATGGCTACACCTTC.

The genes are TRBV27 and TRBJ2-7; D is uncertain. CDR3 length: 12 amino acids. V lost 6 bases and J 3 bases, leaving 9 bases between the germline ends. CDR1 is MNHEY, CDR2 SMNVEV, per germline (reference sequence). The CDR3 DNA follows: TGTGCCAGCAGAGGAGCCGGCTACGAGCAGTACTTC. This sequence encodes CASRGAGYEQYF.

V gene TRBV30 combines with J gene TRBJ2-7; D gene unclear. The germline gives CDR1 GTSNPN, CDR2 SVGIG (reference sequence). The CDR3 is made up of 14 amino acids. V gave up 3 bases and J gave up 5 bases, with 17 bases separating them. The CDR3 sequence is CAWRSDFVSNEQYF. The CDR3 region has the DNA TGTGCCTGGAGATCAGATTTCGTGTCCAACGAGCAGTACTTC.

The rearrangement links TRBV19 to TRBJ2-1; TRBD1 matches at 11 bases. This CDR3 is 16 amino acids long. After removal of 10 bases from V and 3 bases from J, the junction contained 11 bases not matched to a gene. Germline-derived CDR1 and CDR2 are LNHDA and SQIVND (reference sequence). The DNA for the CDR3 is TGTGCCACCCTACCTACCGGGACAGGGGGCTACAATGAGCAGTTCTTC. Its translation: CATLPTGTGGYNEQFF.

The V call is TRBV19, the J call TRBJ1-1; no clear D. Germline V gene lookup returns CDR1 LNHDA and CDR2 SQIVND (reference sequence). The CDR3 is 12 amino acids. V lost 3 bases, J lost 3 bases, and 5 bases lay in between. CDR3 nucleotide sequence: TGTGCCAGTAGTATTGGGTACACTGAAGCTTTCTTT. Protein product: CASSIGYTEAFF.

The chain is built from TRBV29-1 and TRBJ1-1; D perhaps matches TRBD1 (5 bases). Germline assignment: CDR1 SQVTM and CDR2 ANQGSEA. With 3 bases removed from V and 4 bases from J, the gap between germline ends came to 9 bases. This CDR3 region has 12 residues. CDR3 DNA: TGCAGCGTTGAGGGACCGCGCACTGAAGCTTTCTTT. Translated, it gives CSVEGPRTEAFF.

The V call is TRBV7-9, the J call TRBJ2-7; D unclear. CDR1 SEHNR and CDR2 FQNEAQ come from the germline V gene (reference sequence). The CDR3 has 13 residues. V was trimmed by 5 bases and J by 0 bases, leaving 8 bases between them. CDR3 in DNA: TGTGCCAGCAGCCCCCCTCCCTCCTACGAGCAGTACTTC. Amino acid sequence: CASSPPPSYEQYF.

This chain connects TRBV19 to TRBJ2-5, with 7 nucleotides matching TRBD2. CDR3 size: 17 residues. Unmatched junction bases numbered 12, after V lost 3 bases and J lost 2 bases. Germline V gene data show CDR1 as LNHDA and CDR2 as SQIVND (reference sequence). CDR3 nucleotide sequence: TGTGCCAGTAGTATCGGTGACGGCGGGGGAACACAAGAGACCCAGTACTTC. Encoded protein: CASSIGDGGGTQETQYF.

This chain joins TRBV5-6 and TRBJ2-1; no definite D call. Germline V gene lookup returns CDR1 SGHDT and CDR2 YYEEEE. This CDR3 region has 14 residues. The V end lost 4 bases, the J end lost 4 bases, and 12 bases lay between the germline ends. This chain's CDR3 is CASSPGRVYNEQFF. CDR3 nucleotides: TGTGCCAGCAGCCCCGGACGGGTTTACAATGAGCAGTTCTTC.

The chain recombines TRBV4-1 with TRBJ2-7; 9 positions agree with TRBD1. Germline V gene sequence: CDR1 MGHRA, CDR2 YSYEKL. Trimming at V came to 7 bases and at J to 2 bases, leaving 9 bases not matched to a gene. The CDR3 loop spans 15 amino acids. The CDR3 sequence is CASTNSGTGTYEQYF. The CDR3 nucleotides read TGCGCCAGCACCAATTCCGGGACAGGGACCTACGAGCAGTACTTC.